The entry below gives a single T cell receptor beta chain sequence along with its context. The specificity of this receptor is unknown. The sample is drawn from a study of monozygotic twins with inflammatory bowel disease (dated 2019 in TCRdb). In the study overall: In total, about 30 monozygotic twin pairs made up the full study: 19 Danish pairs, all IBD-discordant, plus nine German pairs, of which four were IBD-concordant and five were IBD-discordant. Disease-associated traits were sought mainly through comparisons between IBD patients and their genetically identical healthy co-twins within discordant pairs. Each individual had, on average, about 151 000 unique TCRalpha sequences and 181 000 unique TCRbeta sequences available for analysis. Paper-wide results and their limitations: No single strong signal or clonotype linked to IBD turned up in the results, so the idea that one exists was not supported. TCRbeta repertoire diversity, by inverse Simpson index, was decreased in IBD patients compared with their healthy co-twins. Different T cell subtypes could not be distinguished in the analysis. Compared with healthy twins, IBD patients had fewer clonotypes in common with other individuals, a difference most pronounced in patients showing signs of disease activity. Repertoire similarity did not differ between concordant and discordant twins, which could be due to limited statistical power. Differing immunosuppressive treatments among patients may have added background noise and inter-individual variability to the repertoires.

The germline V gene sets CDR1 to SGHDN and CDR2 to FVKESK. From its cysteine to its phenylalanine, the CDR3 spans 13 amino acids. No DNA sequence was recorded. The receptor library was made with 5' RACE. For each TCR library, 3,500 to 4,000 ng of total RNA was used. For each sample, cDNA was synthesized in eight separate reactions using SMARTScribe reverse transcriptase. During cDNA synthesis, unique molecular identifiers containing a 6-nucleotide sample barcode were introduced by template switching. Two nested PCRs of roughly 15 and 9 cycles amplified the TCRalpha and TCRbeta cDNA, and bead purification followed each PCR. Before amplification, the cDNA was treated with uracil DNA-glycosylase and purified using the QIAquick PCR purification kit. In the second PCR, Illumina TruSeq-compatible adapters and sample-specific barcodes were added. Library quality and concentration were assessed using TapeStation and Qubit, and about 5 ng of each library was pooled. Sequencing of the pooled libraries was done on an Illumina HiSeq2500 single-index Rapid Run using custom sequencing primers and 2 x 100 bp reads. As for the authors' bioinformatics: MiGEC version 1.2.6 was used for UMI-based consensus assembly, which corrected PCR and sequencing errors. MiXCR version 2.1.1 was used to carry out V(D)J alignment, clonotype assembly and CDR3 extraction. To normalise gene usage, clonotype sharing and MAIT/NKT TCR abundance, the top 1000, 10 000 and 20 000 clonotypes in each sample were analysed. Diversity was computed as the inverse Simpson index with the vegan R package after downsampling to 27 000 UMIs. Statistical testing used paired Mann-Whitney U tests on the discordant twin pairs and applied Benjamini-Hochberg correction for multiple testing. The reads were reprocessed in TCRdb, with one entry per CDR3 protein sequence and no accompanying DNA. What appears here as the V and J calls and clone size reflects TCRdb's work, not the paper's. This sample's table carries 300,000 to 400,000 distinct CDR3 sequences. The top ten clonotypes cover over 2% of the sample.

A roughly 2.5 ml peripheral blood sample was drawn into PAXgene tubes per donor and stored at -80°C. Total RNA was isolated from whole blood with the PAXgene blood miRNA kit on an automated QIAcube, without T cell sorting. Peripheral blood from monozygotic twin pairs, either concordant or discordant for inflammatory bowel disease, underwent deep TCRalpha and TCRbeta repertoire profiling that used unique molecular barcoding. Smoking habits were recorded for all twin pairs, and individuals were classified as current, former or never smokers. The sample consisted of blood. The receptor was derived from a human donor with ulcerative colitis or Crohn's disease, or a healthy co-twin of an affected twin (not recorded which). The rearrangement combines TRBV14 with TRBJ1-2. The CDR3: CASSQDIRRGYTF.